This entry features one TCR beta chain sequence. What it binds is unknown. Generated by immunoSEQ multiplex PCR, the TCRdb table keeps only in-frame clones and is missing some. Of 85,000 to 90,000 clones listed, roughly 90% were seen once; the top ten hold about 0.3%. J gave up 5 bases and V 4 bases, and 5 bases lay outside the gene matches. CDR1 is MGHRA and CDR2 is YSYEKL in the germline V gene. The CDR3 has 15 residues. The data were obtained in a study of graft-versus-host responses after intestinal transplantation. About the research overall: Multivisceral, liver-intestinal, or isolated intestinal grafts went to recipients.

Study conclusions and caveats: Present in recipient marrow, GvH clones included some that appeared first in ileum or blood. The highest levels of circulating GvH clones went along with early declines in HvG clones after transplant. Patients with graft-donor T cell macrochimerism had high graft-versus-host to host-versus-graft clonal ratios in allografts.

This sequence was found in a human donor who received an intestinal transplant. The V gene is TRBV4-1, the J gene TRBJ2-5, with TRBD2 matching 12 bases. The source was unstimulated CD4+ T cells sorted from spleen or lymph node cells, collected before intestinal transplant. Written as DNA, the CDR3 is TGCGCCAGCAGCCCCAGACTAGCGGGAGTCGAGACCCAGTACTTC. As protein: CASSPRLAGVETQYF.